The clone carrying this T cell receptor beta chain was observed many times. Antigen: not known. The data were obtained in a study of CD8 T cells in ankylosing spondylitis. TCRdb itself ran the 5' RACE reads through MiXCR, one entry per CDR3 protein. The sample includes a few hundred thousand distinct CDR3 sequences, 18% of them seen just once. Study outcomes and limitations: Disease-linked clones were CD8+ and relatively rare in peripheral blood. Blood from ankylosing spondylitis patients appeared to carry a characteristic roughly 8-variant TCR beta motif. Reportedly, significant enrichment of disease-linked clones occurred in matched ankylosing spondylitis synovial fluid.

This sequence was found in a male donor with ankylosing spondylitis or in good health (not recorded which). Source material: blood, either unsorted or a sorted T cell fraction (not recorded which).

The DNA of the CDR3 is TGCAGCGCGCAGGGGAGCCTTCCCTACGAGCAGTACTTC. Translation gives CSAQGSLPYEQYF. The chain has TRBV29-1 and TRBJ2-7, with D maybe TRBD1 (6 bases). V lost 7 bases, J lost 2 bases, and 15 bases lay in between. CDR1 is SQVTM, CDR2 ANQGSEA, per germline. CDR3 length: 13 amino acids.